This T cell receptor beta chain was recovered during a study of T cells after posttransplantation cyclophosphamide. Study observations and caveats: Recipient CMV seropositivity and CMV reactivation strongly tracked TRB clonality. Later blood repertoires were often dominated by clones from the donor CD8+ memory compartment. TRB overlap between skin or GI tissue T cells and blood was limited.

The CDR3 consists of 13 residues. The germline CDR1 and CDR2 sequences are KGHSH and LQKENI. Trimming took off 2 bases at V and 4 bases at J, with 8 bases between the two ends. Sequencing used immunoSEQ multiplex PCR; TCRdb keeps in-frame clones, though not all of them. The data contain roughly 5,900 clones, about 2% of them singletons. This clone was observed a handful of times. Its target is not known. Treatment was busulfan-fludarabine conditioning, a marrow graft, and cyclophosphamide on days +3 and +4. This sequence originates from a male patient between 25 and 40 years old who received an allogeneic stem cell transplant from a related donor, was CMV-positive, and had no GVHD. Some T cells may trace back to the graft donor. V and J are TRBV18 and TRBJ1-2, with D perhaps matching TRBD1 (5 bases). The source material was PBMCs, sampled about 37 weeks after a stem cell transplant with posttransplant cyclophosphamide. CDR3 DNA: TGTGCCAGCTCACCAGGGAGGGGCTATGGCTACACCTTC. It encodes CASSPGRGYGYTF.